Presented here are 24 T cell receptor beta chains from one specimen sequenced in a study of tumor-infiltrating lymphocytes in primary liver carcinoma. TCR beta cDNA came from roughly 0.45 ug total RNA, primed with a constant-region primer. Construction of TCR beta libraries relied on three successive nested multiplex PCR rounds employing slightly modified ARM-PCR. For around 9 cycles apiece, the opening two PCR rounds ran with TRBV1-TRBV30 forward primers and a C-beta reverse primer. TCRdb recomputed calls from the multiplex PCR reads with MiXCR, one row per CDR3 protein. Here the sample spans 90,000 to 110,000 distinct CDR3 sequences, around 80% being singletons. Between roughly 17 and 33 mg of unsorted bulk tissue served as the source from which RNA and DNA were co-extracted. The specimen was liver tumor tissue from sampling region 3. The subset: tumor region T3, left-lateral pole. The receptor source for this set is a man aged 35 to 55 with primary liver carcinoma and hepatitis B virus infection.

In regard to this clonotype: The junction differs from germline at one of its ends, possibly a read error. The chain is built from TRBV6-6 and TRBJ2-4; D is unclear. The length of the CDR3 is 12 residues. Per the germline V gene, CDR1 is MNHNY and CDR2 is SVGAGI (reference sequence). The CDR3 spells CASSFNKNIHYF. The CDR3 region has the DNA TGTGCCAGCAGCTTCAATAAAAACATTCATTACTTC.

The rearrangement joins TRBV5-1 to TRBJ2-7, with 7 bases lining up with TRBD2. This CDR3 contains 15 residues. From germline, CDR1 is SGHRS and CDR2 YFSETQ. The ends lost 1 base at V and 5 bases at J; junction bases unmatched: 9. The CDR3, as DNA: TGCGCCAGCAGCTTGTCACCTGCGGGAGTCAACGAGCAGTACTTC. Encoded protein: CASSLSPAGVNEQYF.

The chain employs TRBV30 and TRBJ2-5, with TRBD1 identical over 8 bases. The V gene end was trimmed by 7 bases and the J gene end by 5 bases; junction bases not matched to a gene: 9. The CDR3 runs 13 residues. Germline CDR1 GTSNPN, CDR2 SVGIG (reference sequence). CDR3 DNA: TGTGCCTTAAACACAGGGGGGACGGAGACCCAGTACTTC. Its protein is CALNTGGTETQYF.

About this clonotype: Mismatch with germline at one junction end may stem from a read error. This chain uses TRBV29-1 with TRBJ2-3; no clear D. This CDR3 is 15 amino acids long. Germline V CDR1 and CDR2: SQVTM, ANQGSEA. The CDR3 DNA is TGCAGCGTTGAGGGCGGAGCCGGCATCACAGATATGCAGGATTTT. It codes for CSVEGGAGITDMQDF.

Details on this clonotype: A read error may account for a junction end that differs from germline. This chain connects TRBV6-1 to TRBJ2-3, with TRBD2 matching over 8 bases. Germline assignment: CDR1 MNHNS and CDR2 SASEGT. The CDR3 runs 14 residues. CDR3 bases: TGTGCCGGTAGCGGGGTGTCGACCACAGTTACGCGGTATTTT. Encoded protein: CAGSGVSTTVTRYF.

The CDR3 loop is CVSTAGDSYNEQFF. CDR3 nucleotide sequence: TGTGTCAGTACAGCGGGAGACTCCTACAATGAGCAGTTCTTC. This chain joins TRBV25-1 and TRBJ2-1; 8 bases align to TRBD2. The CDR3 is 14 residues long. The V gene's germline CDR1 is MGHDK and CDR2 SYGVNS. The full variable domain, in which reference TRBV25-1 and TRBJ2-1 provide the parts outside the CDR3, is EADIYQTPRYLVIGTGKKITLECSQTMGHDKMYWYQQDPGMELHLIHYSYGVNSTEKGDLSSESTVSRIRTEHFPLTLESARPSHTSQYLCVSTAGDSYNEQFFGPGTRLTVL.

To note about this clonotype: The junction shows a germline mismatch at one end, possibly a read error. CDR3 protein: CSVLRENTGELSF. In nucleotides, the CDR3 is TGCAGCGTTCTCAGGGAGAACACCGGGGAGCTGTCTTTT. The chain recombines TRBV29-1 with TRBJ2-2; TRBD1 or TRBD2 may be the D gene (5 bases each). CDR1 SQVTM and CDR2 ANQGSEA come from the germline V gene. The CDR3 extends over 13 amino acids.

As to this clonotype: One end of the junction is discordant with germline, which a read error may explain. This chain links TRBV4-2 with TRBJ2-3, with unresolved D. CDR1 and CDR2 (germline): LGHNA, YNFKEQ. The CDR3 length is 16 residues. The CDR3 DNA reads as TGTGCCAGCAGCCAAGAGTCAGCCCCTCGCACAGATACGCAATTTTTC. Translated: CASSQESAPRTDTQFF.

Concerning this clonotype itself: Being one base from a much bigger clone, this may be a read error. The CDR3 DNA reads as TGTGTCAGCAGTTGCCCGGCGAGTGCGTACAGGATGAACTATGGCTACACCTTC. Protein product: CVSSCPASAYRMNYGYTF. The chain joins TRBV6-8 to TRBJ1-2; a possible D gene is TRBD1 (5 bases). The CDR3 length is 18 residues. The germline gives CDR1 MNHGY, CDR2 SAAAGT.

By its share, this clonotype is medium-sized. V is TRBV29-1 and J is TRBJ2-7; D tentatively fits TRBD1 or TRBD2 (5 bases each). This CDR3 spans 14 amino acids. Germline V gene data show CDR1 as SQVTM and CDR2 as ANQGSEA. V was trimmed by 3 bases and J by 4 bases, leaving 16 bases between them. The CDR3 spells CSVERGAPTYEQYF. The CDR3 DNA reads as TGCAGCGTTGAGAGAGGGGCCCCTACTTACGAGCAGTACTTC.

Notes on this clonotype: The CDR3 does not end in the conserved phenylalanine or tryptophan, so this is likely a read error. In DNA form, the CDR3 reads TGTGCCAGCAGCTTATTCACAAATGAACAGTTCTTA. Protein: CASSLFTNEQFL. This sequence joins TRBV7-9 and TRBJ2-1, with D uncertain. Germline CDR1 reads SEHNR; CDR2 reads FQNEAQ (reference sequence). The CDR3 consists of 12 residues.

As concerns this clonotype: This CDR3 is missing its conserved last phenylalanine or tryptophan, likely due to a read error. The DNA is omitted, as the CDR3 cannot be located on it reliably, and the CDR3 follows TCRdb's listing. V usage is TRBV5-6 and J usage is TRBJ1-6; the table's D call of TRBD1 was not tested on the DNA. The CDR3 has 12 amino acids, counting both end residues. Germline V gene data show CDR1 as SGHDT and CDR2 as YYEEEE. The CDR3 reads CASSLSGQGKHL.

The V and J genes are TRBV7-2 and TRBJ2-7; D gene ambiguous. This CDR3 contains 14 residues. Germline V CDR1 and CDR2: SGHTA, FQGNSA. Trimming pared 5 bases from V and 7 bases from J, leaving 18 bases between. The chain's CDR3 is CASSLNGPLGEQYF. DNA for the CDR3: TGTGCCAGCAGCCTCAATGGGCCTTTGGGTGAGCAGTACTTC.

This clonotype was seen a handful of times. This CDR3 is missing its conserved last phenylalanine or tryptophan, likely due to a read error. The chain links TRBV14 to TRBJ1-1; D ambiguous. The CDR3 sequence is 14 residues long. Germline V lookup: CDR1 SGHDN, CDR2 FVKESK. The CDR3 DNA reads as TGTGCCAGTAGCCAAGCAGATTTGAACACTGAAGCTTTCTCT. Translated, it gives CASSQADLNTEAFS.

As for this clonotype: At one of its ends the junction is not consistent with the germline gene, which may arise from a read error. This chain joins TRBV11-2 and TRBJ2-6, with D perhaps assigned TRBD1 or TRBD2 (5 bases each). The CDR3 sequence is 17 residues long. Germline CDR1 is SGHAT and CDR2 is FQNNGV. The CDR3, as DNA: TGTCTCAGCAGACCAAGGAGAGGGTGGACTGGGGCCAGCGTCCTGACTTTC. Amino acid sequence: CLSRPRRGWTGASVLTF.

With regard to this clonotype: A clone one base away is much larger, so this may be a read error. The chain is built from TRBV10-2 and TRBJ2-5; D is unclear. There are 11 residues in the CDR3. CDR1 and CDR2 (germline): WSHSY, SAAADI. V was cut by 3 bases and J by 7 bases, with 6 bases left in between. The chain's CDR3 is CASSEWWTQYF. In DNA, the CDR3 is TGCGCCAGCAGTGAATGGTGGACCCAGTACTTC.

A word on this clonotype: The limits of the CDR3 on the DNA are not certain, so only TCRdb's listed CDR3 is given. The genes are TRBV29-1 and TRBJ1-5. Germline CDR1 reads SQVTM; CDR2 reads ANQGSEA. Counting both end residues, the CDR3 totals 12 amino acids. The CDR3: CSVGGGNQPQNF.

With regard to this clonotype: The junction shows a germline mismatch at one end, possibly a read error. The chain combines TRBV28 with TRBJ2-5; 9 nucleotides agree with TRBD2. This CDR3 comprises 18 residues. CDR1 MDHEN and CDR2 SYDVKM come from the germline V gene. Here the CDR3 reads CASSLRRNSGRSGETQCF. In DNA form, the CDR3 reads TGTGCCAGCAGTTTACGGCGGAATAGCGGGAGATCGGGAGAGACCCAGTGCTTC. The whole variable domain, remainder taken from reference TRBV28 and TRBJ2-5, is DVKVTQSSRYLVKRTGEKVFLECVQDMDHENMFWYRQDPGLGLRLIYFSYDVKMKEKGDIPEGYSVSREKKERFSLILESASTNQTSMYLCASSLRRNSGRSGETQCFGPGTRLLVL.

The chain is built from TRBV4-1 and TRBJ1-4; D is uncertain. V lost 9 bases and J lost 8, with 13 bases in between. The length of the CDR3 is 12 residues. Germline CDR1 is MGHRA and CDR2 is YSYEKL. CDR3 bases: TGCGCCAGGAGTCAACGGGAAGAAAAACTGTTTTTT. It is translated as CARSQREEKLFF.

Remarks on this clonotype: A read error may account for a junction end that differs from germline. This chain links TRBV4-2 with TRBJ2-7; D unclear. The CDR3 sequence is 11 residues long. CDR1 is LGHNA, CDR2 YNFKEQ, per germline. The CDR3 here is CASSQGYKQYF. As DNA, the CDR3 is TGTGCTAGCAGCCAAGGGTACAAGCAGTACTTC.

A remark on this clonotype: Germline and junction disagree at one end, which may indicate a read error. V is TRBV29-1 and J is TRBJ2-7, with 7 bases lining up with TRBD2. The CDR3 loop spans 15 amino acids. Per germline, CDR1 SQVTM and CDR2 ANQGSEA. The DNA for the CDR3 is TGCAGCGTTGAAGATCCTGGCGGGAGCTCCCACGAGCGGTACTTC. Its protein is CSVEDPGGSSHERYF.

As to this clonotype: One base away lies a much larger clone, so this may be a sequencing read error. The chain uses TRBV5-1 and TRBJ2-5; 10 bases agree with TRBD1. Germline CDR1 and CDR2: SGHRS and YFSETQ. The CDR3 contains 16 residues. Unmatched junction bases numbered 9, after V lost 4 bases and J lost 3 bases. CDR3: CASSQNRQGAKETQYF. The CDR3 nucleotides read TGCGCCAGCAGCCAGAACCGACAGGGGGCAAAAGAGACCCAGTACTTC. Full variable domain (outside the CDR3, taken from reference TRBV5-1 and TRBJ2-5): KAGVTQTPRYLIKTRGQQVTLSCSPISGHRSVSWYQQTPGQGLQFLFEYFSETQRNKGNFPGRFSGRQFSNSRSEMNVSTLELGDSALYLCASSQNRQGAKETQYFGPGTRLLVL.

This chain connects TRBV11-1 to TRBJ2-1, with a weak D call TRBD2 (6 bases). V lost 5 bases to trimming and J lost 12 bases, with 20 bases between them. The CDR3 sequence is 14 residues long. Germline V gives CDR1 SGHAT, CDR2 FQDESV (reference sequence). CDR3 DNA sequence: TGTGCCAGCAGCCTGAGACCAGCGGGCGCGCTGCAGTTCTTC. Translation gives CASSLRPAGALQFF.

The chain combines TRBV7-6 with TRBJ1-3, with 7 positions matching TRBD1. Germline trimming cut 7 bases from V and 2 bases from J; bases unmatched to any gene: 11. The germline CDR1 and CDR2 sequences are SGHVS and FNYEAQ. There are 16 residues in the CDR3. In DNA form, the CDR3 reads TGTGCCAGCACCCCTCAGGGGGGGGCCCCTGGAAACACCATATATTTT. It codes for CASTPQGGAPGNTIYF.